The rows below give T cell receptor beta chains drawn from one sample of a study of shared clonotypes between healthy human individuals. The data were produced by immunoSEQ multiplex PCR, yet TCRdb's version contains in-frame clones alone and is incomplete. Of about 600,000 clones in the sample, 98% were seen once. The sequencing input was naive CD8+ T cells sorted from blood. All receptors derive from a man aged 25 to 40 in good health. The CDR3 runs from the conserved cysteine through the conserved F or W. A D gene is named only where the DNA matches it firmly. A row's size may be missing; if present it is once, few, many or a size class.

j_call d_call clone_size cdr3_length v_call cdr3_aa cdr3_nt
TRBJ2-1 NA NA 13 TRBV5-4 CASSFGPSDEQFF TGTGCCAGCAGCTTCGGGCCTAGCGATGAGCAGTTCTTC
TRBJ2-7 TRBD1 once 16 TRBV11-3 CARGGYTGTGSYEQYF TGTGCCAGGGGGGGCTACACCGGGACAGGGTCTTACGAGCAGTACTTC
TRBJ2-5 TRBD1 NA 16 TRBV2 CASSDPRDRIQETQYF TGTGCCAGCAGCGATCCCCGGGACAGGATTCAAGAGACCCAGTACTTC
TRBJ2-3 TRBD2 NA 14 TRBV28 CASSLSGKTDTQYF TGTGCCAGCAGTCTGAGCGGGAAGACAGATACGCAGTATTTT
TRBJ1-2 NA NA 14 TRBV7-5 CARSSPELDYGYTF TGTGCCAGAAGCTCCCCGGAGTTGGACTATGGCTACACCTTC
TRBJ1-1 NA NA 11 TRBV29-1 CSVVADTEAFF TGCAGCGTTGTTGCAGACACTGAAGCTTTCTTT
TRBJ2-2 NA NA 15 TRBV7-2 CASSLPGRNTGELFF TGTGCCAGCAGCTTACCGGGGAGAAACACCGGGGAGCTGTTTTTT
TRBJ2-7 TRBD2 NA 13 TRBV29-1 CSVGAAGAYEQYF TGCAGCGTTGGAGCAGCGGGAGCCTACGAGCAGTACTTC
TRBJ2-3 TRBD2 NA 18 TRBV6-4 CARGGLAGDVMVTDTQYF TGTGCCAGAGGGGGACTAGCGGGAGATGTGATGGTCACAGATACGCAGTATTTT
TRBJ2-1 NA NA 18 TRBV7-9 CASSLEAGDFRLYNEQFF TGTGCCAGCAGCTTAGAGGCAGGGGACTTCCGCCTCTACAATGAGCAGTTCTTC
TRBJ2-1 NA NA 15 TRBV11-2 CASSLGSGSYNEQFF TGTGCCAGCAGCTTAGGTAGCGGATCCTACAATGAGCAGTTCTTC
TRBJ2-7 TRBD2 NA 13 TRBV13 CASGSGGSYEQYF TGTGCCAGCGGTAGCGGGGGTTCCTACGAGCAGTACTTC
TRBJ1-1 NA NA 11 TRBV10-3 CASSHGTEAFF TGTGCCAGCAGTCACGGTACTGAAGCTTTCTTT
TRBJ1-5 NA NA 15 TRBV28 CASSPRLGSNQPQHF TGTGCCAGCAGTCCCCGGTTGGGCAGCAATCAGCCCCAGCATTTT
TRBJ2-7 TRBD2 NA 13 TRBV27 CASSPGGTYEQYF TGTGCCAGCAGCCCCGGGGGGACCTACGAGCAGTACTTC
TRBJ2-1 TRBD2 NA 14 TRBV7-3 CASSLTSAGVEQFF TGTGCCAGCAGCTTAACATCAGCGGGAGTTGAGCAGTTCTTC
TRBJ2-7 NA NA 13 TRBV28 CATKGPGSYEQYF TGTGCCACCAAAGGGCCAGGGTCCTACGAGCAGTACTTC
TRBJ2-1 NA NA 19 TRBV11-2 CASSLVVPETVFSYNEQFF TGTGCCAGCAGCTTAGTAGTCCCAGAGACAGTTTTCTCCTACAATGAGCAGTTCTTC
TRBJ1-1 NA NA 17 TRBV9 CASSVGRSTGWNTEAFF TGTGCCAGCAGCGTAGGTCGTTCAACGGGGTGGAACACTGAAGCTTTCTTT
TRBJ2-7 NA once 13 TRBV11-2 CASSLSTAYEQYF TGTGCCAGCAGCTTGAGTACAGCCTACGAGCAGTACTTC
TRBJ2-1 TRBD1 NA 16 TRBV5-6 CASSLRDREGYNEQFF TGTGCCAGCAGCTTAAGGGACAGGGAAGGGTACAATGAGCAGTTCTTC
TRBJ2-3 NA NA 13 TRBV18 CASSDPSTDTQYF TGTGCCAGCTCAGATCCTAGCACAGATACGCAGTATTTT
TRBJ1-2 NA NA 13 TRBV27 CASSSPRSYGYTF TGTGCCAGCAGTTCTCCCCGCTCCTATGGCTACACCTTC
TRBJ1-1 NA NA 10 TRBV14 CASSQVEAFF TGTGCCAGCAGCCAAGTTGAAGCTTTCTTT
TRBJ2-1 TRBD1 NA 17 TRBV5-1 CASSFENPGQGLNEQFF TGCGCCAGCAGCTTTGAGAATCCGGGACAGGGGTTGAATGAGCAGTTCTTC
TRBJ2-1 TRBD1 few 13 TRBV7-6 CASSLDRFDEQFF TGTGCCAGCAGCTTGGACAGGTTCGATGAGCAGTTCTTC